This paragraph covers one T cell receptor (beta chain) sequence. Its antigen is currently unknown. This specimen belongs to a study of shared clonotypes between healthy human individuals. Study-wide results and limits: Sequencing depth was expected to affect clonotype sharing among donors. Several donors held 4.5% to 5% of naive CD4 clonotypes in common.

This CDR3 is built from 13 residues. The germline gives CDR1 ENHRY, CDR2 SYGVKD. Replicate PCRs for sorted subsets used roughly 200 ng DNA; this equaled tens of thousands of T cell genomes. Sequencing was performed with immunoSEQ multiplex PCR; in TCRdb, only in-frame clones are kept and a portion is missing. The repertoire holds about 980,000 clones, with more than 75% as singletons. The J gene is TRBJ1-3, the V gene TRBV10-3; perhaps TRBD1 as D (5 bases). Sequencing input: memory CD4+ T cells sorted from blood. Subset defined: CD45RA-negative fraction. The receptor was derived from a man younger than 35 in good health. CDR3 DNA sequence: TGTGCGGCCCGCAGGGATGATGGAAACACCATATATTTT. It yields the protein CAARRDDGNTIYF.